This T cell receptor beta chain was identified in a study of CD8 T cells in Susac syndrome. Random hexamers primed reverse transcription of about 0.5 to 1 ug RNA. From the immunoSEQ multiplex PCR reads, TCRdb called clonotypes with MiXCR, one entry per CDR3 protein. This sample yields approximately 190,000 distinct CDR3 sequences, of which 93% are seen a single time; 0.1% belongs to the top ten. Sequencing was carried out using CD4+ T cells from PBMCs. This clonotype was obtained from a human donor in good health.

The chain's CDR3 is CASSQGRAGELFF. As DNA, the CDR3 is TGTGCCAGCAGCCAAGGGCGGGCCGGGGAGCTGTTTTTT. The chain is built from TRBV14 and TRBJ2-2; tentatively, D is TRBD2 (5 bases). Trimming took off 1 base at V and 6 bases at J, with 6 bases between the two ends. This CDR3 comprises 13 residues. The germline V gene has CDR1 SGHDN and CDR2 FVKESK.